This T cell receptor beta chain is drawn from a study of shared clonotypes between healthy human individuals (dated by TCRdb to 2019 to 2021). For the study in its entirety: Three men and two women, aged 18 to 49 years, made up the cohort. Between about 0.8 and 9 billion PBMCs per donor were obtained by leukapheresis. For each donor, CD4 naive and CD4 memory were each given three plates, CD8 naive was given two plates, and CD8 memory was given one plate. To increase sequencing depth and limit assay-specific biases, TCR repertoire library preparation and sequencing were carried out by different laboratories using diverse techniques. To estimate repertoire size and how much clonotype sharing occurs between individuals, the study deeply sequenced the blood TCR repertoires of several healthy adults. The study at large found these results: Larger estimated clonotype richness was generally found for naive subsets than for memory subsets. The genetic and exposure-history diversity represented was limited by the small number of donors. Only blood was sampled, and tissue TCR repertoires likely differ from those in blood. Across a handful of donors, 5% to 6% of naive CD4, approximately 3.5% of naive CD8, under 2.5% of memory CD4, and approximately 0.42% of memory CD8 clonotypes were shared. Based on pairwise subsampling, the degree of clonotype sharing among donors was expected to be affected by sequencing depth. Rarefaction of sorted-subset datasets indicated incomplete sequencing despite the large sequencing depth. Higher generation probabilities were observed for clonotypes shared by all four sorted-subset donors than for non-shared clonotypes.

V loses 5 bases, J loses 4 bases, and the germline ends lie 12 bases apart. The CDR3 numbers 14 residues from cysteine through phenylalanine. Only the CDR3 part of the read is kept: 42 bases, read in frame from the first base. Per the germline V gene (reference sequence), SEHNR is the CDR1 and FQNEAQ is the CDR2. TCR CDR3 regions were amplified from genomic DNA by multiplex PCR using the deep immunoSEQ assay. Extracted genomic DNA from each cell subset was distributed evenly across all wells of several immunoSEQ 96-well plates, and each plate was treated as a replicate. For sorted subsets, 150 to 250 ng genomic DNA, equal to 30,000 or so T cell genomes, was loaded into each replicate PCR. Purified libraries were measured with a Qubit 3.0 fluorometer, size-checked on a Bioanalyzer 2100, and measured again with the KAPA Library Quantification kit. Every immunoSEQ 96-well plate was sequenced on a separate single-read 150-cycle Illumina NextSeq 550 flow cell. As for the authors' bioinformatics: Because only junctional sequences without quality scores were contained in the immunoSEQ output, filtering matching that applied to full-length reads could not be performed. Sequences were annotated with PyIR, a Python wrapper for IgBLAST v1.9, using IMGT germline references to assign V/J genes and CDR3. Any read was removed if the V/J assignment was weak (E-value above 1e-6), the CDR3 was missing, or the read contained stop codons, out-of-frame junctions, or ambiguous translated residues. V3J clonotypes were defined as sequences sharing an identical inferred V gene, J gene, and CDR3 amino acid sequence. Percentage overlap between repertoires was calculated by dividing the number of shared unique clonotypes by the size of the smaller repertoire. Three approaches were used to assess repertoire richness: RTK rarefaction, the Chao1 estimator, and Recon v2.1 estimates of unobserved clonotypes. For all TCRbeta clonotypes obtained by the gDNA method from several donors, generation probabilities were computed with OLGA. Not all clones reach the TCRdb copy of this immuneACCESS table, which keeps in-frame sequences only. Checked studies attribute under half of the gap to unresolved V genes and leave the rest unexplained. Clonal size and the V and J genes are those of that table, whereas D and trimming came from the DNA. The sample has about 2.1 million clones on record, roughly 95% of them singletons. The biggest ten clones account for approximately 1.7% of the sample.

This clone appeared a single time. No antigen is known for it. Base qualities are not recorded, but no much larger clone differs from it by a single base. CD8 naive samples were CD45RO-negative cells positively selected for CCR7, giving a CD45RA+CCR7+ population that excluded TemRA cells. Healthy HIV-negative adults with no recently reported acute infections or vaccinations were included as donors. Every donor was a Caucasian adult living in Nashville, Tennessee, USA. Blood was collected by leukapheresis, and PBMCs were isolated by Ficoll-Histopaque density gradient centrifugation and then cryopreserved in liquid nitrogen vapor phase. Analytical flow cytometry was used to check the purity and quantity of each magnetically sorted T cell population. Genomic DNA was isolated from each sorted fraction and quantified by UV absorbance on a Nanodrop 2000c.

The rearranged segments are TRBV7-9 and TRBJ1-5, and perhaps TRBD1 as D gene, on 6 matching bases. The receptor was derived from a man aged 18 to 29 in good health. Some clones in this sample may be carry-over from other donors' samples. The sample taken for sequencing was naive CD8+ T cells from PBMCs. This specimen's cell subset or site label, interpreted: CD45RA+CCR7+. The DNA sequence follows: TGTGCCAGCAGCGCTGGACAGATGAATCAGCCCCAGCATTTT. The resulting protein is CASSAGQMNQPQHF.